The sequence of this T cell receptor (beta chain) was determined in a study of T cell responses to AZD1222 COVID-19 vaccine. Method: immunoSEQ multiplex PCR; TCRdb's copy keeps in-frame clones and lacks some. This table holds 90,000 to 120,000 clones, 87% found once. The CDR3 runs 22 residues. The V segment lost 0 bases and the J segment 0 bases; nucleotides outside the gene matches: 17. The germline CDR1 and CDR2 sequences are LNHDA and SQIVND (reference sequence). The sample was peripheral blood, taken on day 0 of AZD1222 vaccination. V is TRBV19 and J is TRBJ2-6; 7 positions match TRBD1. This clonotype was sampled from an adult in good health. The CDR3 DNA follows: TGTGCCAGTAGTATAGATCGCTACGGTTCGACAGGGACCTCCTCTGGGGCCAACGTCCTGACTTTC. Protein sequence: CASSIDRYGSTGTSSGANVLTF.